Below, 26 T cell receptor beta chains from the same sample are listed, as sequenced in a study of tumor and adjacent non-tumor tissue in lung cancer. Three rounds of nested PCR, following a modified ARM-PCR protocol, produced the TCRbeta library. Via MiXCR, TCRdb re-called the multiplex PCR reads, giving one row per CDR3 protein. The sample holds about 200,000 distinct CDR3 sequences; 71% are singletons and the top ten take less than 25%. The template was RNA from unsorted bulk tissue. Sample: lung tumor tissue. These receptor sequences come from a man between 60 and 75 years old with non-small cell lung cancer.

The rearrangement joins TRBV6-4 to TRBJ1-5; D gene unclear. CDR1 is MRHNA and CDR2 is SNTAGT in the germline V gene. Trimming cost V 5 bases and J 7 bases, with 9 bases left between them. This CDR3 has 12 amino acids. CDR3 DNA sequence: TGTGCCAGCAGTATTAACCTCCAGCCCCAGCATTTT. This gives the protein CASSINLQPQHF.

Note on this clonotype: A junction end diverges from the germline sequence, so it may reflect a read error. This chain uses TRBV20-1 with TRBJ2-3; TRBD2 matches at 11 bases. This CDR3 is 20 amino acids long. Germline-derived CDR1 and CDR2 are DFQATT and SNEGSKA (reference sequence). The CDR3 DNA follows: TGCTGTGCTAGAGCGACGCTGGGCTTACTACTAGCGGGAGAGACAGATACGCAGTATTTT. As protein: CCARATLGLLLAGETDTQYF.

The chain is built from TRBV4-1 and TRBJ1-1; D might be TRBD1 (6 bases). CDR3 length: 15 residues. Germline V gene data show CDR1 as MGHRA and CDR2 as YSYEKL. Trimming left V 4 bases short and J 5 bases short, with 17 bases between. The CDR3 here is CASSPEIRTVTEAFF. For the CDR3, the DNA is TGCGCCAGCAGCCCCGAAATTCGGACAGTAACTGAAGCTTTCTTT.

The rearrangement joins TRBV12-3 or TRBV12-4 to TRBJ2-2; D remains ambiguous. Trimming pared 5 bases from V and 6 bases from J, leaving 13 bases between. This CDR3 has 14 residues. CDR3 coding DNA: TGTGCCAGCAGTGTGTCGACGGGTGCCGGGGAGCTGTTTTTT. It is translated as CASSVSTGAGELFF.

As concerns this clonotype: One junction end does not reproduce the germline sequence, and a read error may be involved. The gene calls are TRBV5-6 and TRBJ2-7; TRBD1 might be the D (6 bases). CDR1 SGHDT and CDR2 YYEEEE come from the germline V gene. The CDR3 is 15 amino acids. The CDR3 DNA reads as TGTGCCAGCAGCTTGGTTCGGACAGAGGGCCATGAGCCGTACTTC. Translating gives CASSLVRTEGHEPYF.

This clonotype has at least ten counts. The chain couples TRBV6-5 to TRBJ1-3; unclear D gene. V was trimmed by 2 bases and J by 2 bases, leaving 7 bases between them. Looked up from germline, CDR1 is MNHEY and CDR2 is SVGAGI. The CDR3 contains 14 residues. The CDR3 DNA sequence: TGTGCCAGCAGTTACGACGGAACTGGAAACACCATATATTTT. Translation gives CASSYDGTGNTIYF.

Regarding this clonotype: A read error may account for a junction end that differs from germline. The chain employs TRBV6-1 and TRBJ2-5; D is ambiguous. CDR1 and CDR2 (germline): MNHNS, SASEGT. The CDR3 runs 13 residues. The CDR3 nucleotides read TGTGCCAACAGTGAAGGCAGGTTCGAGACCCAGTACTTC. Amino acid sequence: CANSEGRFETQYF.

For this clonotype: An end of the junction differs from the germline gene, which may be a read error. The chain combines TRBV4-2 with TRBJ2-7; D gene unclear. This CDR3 is 18 amino acids long. CDR1 LGHNA and CDR2 YNFKEQ come from the germline V gene. CDR3 region: CASSQGLPPRQYSYEQYF. The CDR3 coding sequence is TGTGCGAGCAGCCAAGGGCTCCCTCCCAGGCAATACTCCTACGAGCAGTACTTC.

In the case of this clonotype: At one end, the junction sequence differs from germline, possibly due to a read error. Here the CDR3 reads CSASEGCLVYGYAF. The DNA for the CDR3 is TGCAGTGCTAGTGAGGGGTGCCTCGTTTATGGCTACGCCTTC. V and J are TRBV20-1 and TRBJ1-2; a possible D gene is TRBD1 (5 bases). The CDR3 is 14 residues long. Per the germline V gene, CDR1 is DFQATT and CDR2 is SNEGSKA (reference sequence).

CDR3 loop: CAIMGGQMGNTEAFF. The CDR3 nucleotides are TGCGCCATCATGGGGGGCCAGATGGGGAACACTGAAGCTTTCTTT. The chain employs TRBV5-1 and TRBJ1-1, with D perhaps matching TRBD1 (6 bases). V was pared by 9 bases and J by 1 base, with 19 bases between. This CDR3 has 15 residues. The germline V gene has CDR1 SGHRS and CDR2 YFSETQ. Based on the CDR3 plus reference TRBV5-1 and TRBJ1-1, the full variable domain is KAGVTQTPRYLIKTRGQQVTLSCSPISGHRSVSWYQQTPGQGLQFLFEYFSETQRNKGNFPGRFSGRQFSNSRSEMNVSTLELGDSALYLCAIMGGQMGNTEAFFGQGTRLTVV.

The V call is TRBV12-3 or TRBV12-4, the J call TRBJ1-1, with 7 bases lining up with TRBD1. This CDR3 is built from 18 residues. V dropped 4 bases and J dropped 0; count of bases not matched to a gene: 14. The CDR3 DNA reads as TGTGCCAGCAGTTACGGCAGGGGAGGGGGCGCCATGAACACTGAAGCTTTCTTT. Translation: CASSYGRGGGAMNTEAFF.

This clonotype was recorded a few times. The rearrangement joins TRBV29-1 to TRBJ1-1; D is possibly TRBD1 (6 bases). The CDR3 extends over 12 amino acids. Germline V CDR1 and CDR2: SQVTM, ANQGSEA. V lost 6 bases and J lost 5, with 13 bases in between. CDR3 in amino acids: CSVGGLGTEAFF. The CDR3 coding sequence is TGCAGCGTGGGGGGGCTCGGGACTGAAGCTTTCTTT.

As to this clonotype: A read error may explain this, as a much larger clone is one base away. The chain employs TRBV29-1 and TRBJ1-1; D gene ambiguous. Germline V CDR1 and CDR2: SQVTM, ANQGSEA. The CDR3 spans 13 residues. Trimming took 7 bases from V and 0 from J, leaving 12 bases between them. CDR3: CSAPSNVNTEAFF. The CDR3 coding sequence is TGCAGCGCCCCCTCCAATGTGAACACTGAAGCTTTCTTT.

A word on this clonotype: One end of the junction is discordant with germline, which a read error may explain. This chain connects TRBV10-1 to TRBJ1-1, with 8 bases identical to TRBD1. This CDR3 contains 15 residues. Germline V CDR1 and CDR2: WNHNN, SYGVQD (reference sequence). In DNA form, the CDR3 reads TGCGCCGGCAGTGATTCGACAGGGGTGAACACTGAAGCTTTCTTT. This codes for CAGSDSTGVNTEAFF.

Regarding this clonotype: A read error is possible here, since a much larger clone lies one base away. The CDR3 is CSASGQSFYEQYF. The CDR3 coding sequence is TGCAGTGCTAGTGGGCAGAGCTTCTACGAGCAGTACTTC. The rearrangement links TRBV20-1 to TRBJ2-7; D not certain. The CDR3 is made up of 13 amino acids. Germline loops: CDR1 DFQATT, CDR2 SNEGSKA (reference sequence). The V end lost 3 bases, the J end lost 3 bases, and 12 bases lay between the germline ends.

Details on this clonotype: At one end, the junction sequence differs from germline, possibly due to a read error. This chain joins TRBV6-5 and TRBJ2-3; the D is unclear. Germline V CDR1 and CDR2: MNHEY, SVGAGI. The CDR3 has 13 residues. This chain's CDR3 is CAISSPTPDTQYF. CDR3 nucleotide sequence: TGTGCCATCAGTTCCCCGACTCCAGATACGCAGTATTTT.

About this clonotype: One end of the junction fails to match germline, which may point to a read error. The V gene is TRBV11-2, the J gene TRBJ1-2; D uncertain. This CDR3 is built from 15 residues. Germline values: CDR1 SGHAT, CDR2 FQNNGV. CDR3 nucleotides: TGTGACAGCAGCTTAATGATGGGGAATTATTATGGTTACAGCTTC. Encoded protein: CDSSLMMGNYYGYSF.

The sample holds a few counts of this clonotype. It may be a read error: a sequence one base away is much more abundant. This chain joins TRBV11-2 and TRBJ2-5; tentatively, D is TRBD1 (6 bases). The CDR3 is made up of 15 amino acids. Germline CDR1 SGHAT, CDR2 FQNNGV. The CDR3 DNA reads TGTGTCAGCAGCTTAAACCCAGGGGATGGGGAGACCCAGTACTTC. Protein: CVSSLNPGDGETQYF. The whole variable domain, remainder taken from reference TRBV11-2 and TRBJ2-5, is EAGVAQSPRYKIIEKRQSVAFWCNPISGHATLYWYQQILGQGPKLLIQFQNNGVVDDSQLPKDRFSAERLKGVDSTLKIQPAKLEDSAVYLCVSSLNPGDGETQYFGPGTRLLVL.

With respect to this clonotype: Without the conserved terminal phenylalanine or tryptophan, this CDR3 likely stems from a read error. The chain joins TRBV28 to TRBJ1-5; D unclear. Germline V lookup: CDR1 MDHEN, CDR2 SYDVKM. The CDR3 is 11 residues long. CDR3 region: CANSFNRPQHS. The CDR3, as DNA: TGTGCCAACAGTTTCAATAGGCCCCAGCATTCT.

In the case of this clonotype: Since a much larger clone is just one base distant, this may be a read error. This chain uses TRBV29-1 with TRBJ1-5; D is undetermined. The CDR3 consists of 13 residues. Germline V gene lookup returns CDR1 SQVTM and CDR2 ANQGSEA. The ends were cut back, 3 bases at V and 5 bases at J, with 11 bases in the middle. The CDR3 DNA follows: TGCAGCGTTGATGCGGGAATCTATCAGCCCCAGCATTTT. Protein product: CSVDAGIYQPQHF.

This chain joins TRBV6-1 and TRBJ2-7; 14 nucleotides match TRBD2. This CDR3 is built from 15 residues. Germline CDR1 reads MNHNS; CDR2 reads SASEGT. V lost 5 bases to trimming and J lost 2 bases; unmatched junction nucleotides: 2. The CDR3 DNA reads TGTGCCAGCAGTTTGACTAGCGGGGGGGCCTACGAGCAGTACTTC. Amino acid sequence: CASSLTSGGAYEQYF.

Of note for this clonotype: The CDR3 carries no conserved terminal phenylalanine or tryptophan, so it likely arises from a read error. The chain recombines TRBV11-3 with TRBJ2-3; D may match TRBD1 or TRBD2 (5 bases each). This CDR3 is built from 15 residues. The germline V gene has CDR1 SGHNT and CDR2 YENEEA. The CDR3 reads CASGLGRIGTDKQYS. The DNA for the CDR3 is TGTGCCAGCGGCCTGGGACGGATCGGCACAGATAAGCAGTATTCT.

V is TRBV7-9 and J is TRBJ1-3; no definite D call. The CDR3 extends over 16 amino acids. Germline V gives CDR1 SEHNR, CDR2 FQNEAQ (reference sequence). Trimming stripped 5 bases from V and 0 bases from J, with 14 bases between. The CDR3 DNA sequence: TGTGCCAGCAGCCCCCAACCGGAAGTCTCTGGAAACACCATATATTTT. Translation gives CASSPQPEVSGNTIYF. The complete variable domain, with remaining parts taken from reference TRBV7-9 and TRBJ1-3, reads DTGVSQNPRHKITKRGQNVTFRCDPISEHNRLYWYRQTLGQGPEFLTYFQNEAQLEKSRLLSDRFSAERPKGSFSTLEIQRTEQGDSAMYLCASSPQPEVSGNTIYFGEGSWLTVV.

With regard to this clonotype: The germline gene is not matched at one end of the junction; a read error may be the cause. The chain has TRBV4-2 and TRBJ2-4; D possibly corresponds to TRBD2 (7 bases). The germline V gene has CDR1 LGHNA and CDR2 YNFKEQ. The CDR3 has 15 residues. The CDR3 nucleotides are TGCGCCAGCAGCCAAGATGGGGGGGCCGAAAACATTCAGTACTTC. Protein sequence: CASSQDGGAENIQYF.

This rearrangement joins TRBV4-2 to TRBJ2-1; D possibly corresponds to TRBD2 (5 bases). This CDR3 is built from 17 residues. Germline loops: CDR1 LGHNA, CDR2 YNFKEQ. The V gene lost 0 bases and the J gene lost 7 bases, with 19 bases spanning the gap. In DNA, the CDR3 is TGTGCCAGCAGCCAAGATCAGGTCGGAGGCTCCTGTAATGAGCAGTTCTTC. Translated: CASSQDQVGGSCNEQFF.

A note on this clonotype: Given a much more abundant clone one base away, this may be a read error. This likely comes from a read error, as the CDR3 has no conserved phenylalanine or tryptophan at its end. The chain couples TRBV14 to TRBJ1-1, with no clear D. V was pared by 6 bases and J by 4 bases, with 15 bases between. Per germline, CDR1 SGHDN and CDR2 FVKESK. CDR3 size: 14 residues. CDR3: CASSLWGVGTEAFC. The CDR3 DNA follows: TGTGCCAGCAGTCTGTGGGGAGTAGGCACTGAAGCTTTCTGT.